This TCR beta chain came from a study of shared clonotypes between healthy human individuals. Study-level background: Per donor, CD8 memory used one plate, CD8 naive used two, CD4 memory used three and CD4 naive used three.

Germline CDR1 SGHTS, CDR2 YDEGEE. The CDR3 has 15 amino acids. J lost 5 bases, V lost 0 bases, and 4 bases had no gene match. The repertoire was sequenced with immunoSEQ multiplex PCR; TCRdb's copy has only in-frame clones and lacks some. The sample lists approximately 840,000 clones, roughly 96% occurring once. Naive CD8 cells lacked CD45RO, underwent positive selection for CCR7 and left out terminally differentiated effector memory CD45RA+ cells. V gene TRBV5-8 combines with J gene TRBJ1-1; 10 bases are shared with TRBD1. This clonotype was obtained from a man aged 25-40 years in good health. What was sequenced was naive CD8+ T cells sorted from blood. The CDR3 DNA reads as TGTGCCAGCAGCTTGGGACAGGGGGCGTTTACTGAAGCTTTCTTT. Protein: CASSLGQGAFTEAFF.